Only one count was recorded for the clone carrying this TCR beta chain. This sample is part of a study of technical replicates of blood from a handful of donors. The data were produced by immunoSEQ multiplex PCR, yet TCRdb's version contains in-frame clones alone and is incomplete. This table holds 100,000 or so clones, 95% found once. Germline V CDR1 and CDR2: SNHLY, FYNNEI. The junction had 3 bases not matched to a gene; V was cut back by 8 bases and J by 1 base. This CDR3 is built from 14 residues. This clonotype originated in a human donor in good health. The sequencing sample was made of T cells isolated from PBMCs. The genes are TRBV2 and TRBJ2-3; 10 bases are shared with TRBD2. In nucleotides, the CDR3 is TGTGCCAGCGCCGGGACTAGCGGCACAGATACGCAGTATTTT. It codes for CASAGTSGTDTQYF.